The 8 T cell receptor beta chains presented below share a single source sample, sequenced in a study of blood T cells in healthy people across ages. With a J-beta primer mix and a sample-barcoded 5' primer, a second PCR ran about 6 to 11 cycles. TCRdb reanalysed the 5' RACE reads using MiXCR and keeps one entry per CDR3 protein. The table has fewer than 1,200,000 distinct CDR3 sequences, 20% to 25% seen once. This sample was shared with a second study, whose subject was T cells of mothers and their children.

Input material: blood. Receptors originate from a girl aged 2 to 9 in good health.

The rearrangement uses TRBV10-3 and TRBJ2-2; D is perhaps TRBD1 (6 bases). V was shortened by 7 bases and J by 6 bases, with 18 bases between the two germline ends. Germline CDR1 reads ENHRY; CDR2 reads SYGVKD. CDR3 length: 15 amino acids. This chain's CDR3 is CAITTGEGLSGELFF. The CDR3 nucleotides are TGTGCCATCACGACAGGAGAAGGGCTGTCCGGGGAGCTGTTTTTT.

In nucleotides, the CDR3 is TGCAGTGCTTCGACAGGGATCGCAGAGACCCAGTACTTC. Its translation is CSASTGIAETQYF. V and J are TRBV20-1 and TRBJ2-5; TRBD1 matches at 7 bases. The CDR3 is 13 residues long. V was clipped by 5 bases and J by 4 bases; unmatched bases: 7. Germline V gives CDR1 DFQATT, CDR2 SNEGSKA (reference sequence).

This chain uses TRBV4-3 with TRBJ1-3, with D hard to call. Germline assignment: CDR1 LGHNA and CDR2 YSLEER. The CDR3 totals 16 residues. Trimming removed 1 base from V and 0 bases from J, with 10 bases in between. The CDR3 is CASSQVVGRSGNTIYF. As DNA, the CDR3 is TGCGCCAGCAGCCAAGTCGTCGGGCGCTCTGGAAACACCATATATTTT.

This clonotype came up a few times. The chain couples TRBV28 to TRBJ1-4; D uncertain. Germline CDR1 and CDR2: MDHEN and SYDVKM. The V end was cut by 2 bases, the J end by 8 bases, with 6 bases between. The CDR3 spans 12 residues. For the CDR3, the DNA is TGTGCCAGCAGTTTACGCAGGGAAAAACTGTTTTTT. As protein: CASSLRREKLFF.

This chain uses TRBV6-6 with TRBJ1-6; TRBD1 agrees at 7 bases. Germline V gene sequence: CDR1 MNHNY, CDR2 SVGAGI (reference sequence). This CDR3 has 15 amino acids. The ends lost 7 bases at V and 6 bases at J; junction bases unmatched: 9. The CDR3 protein is CASTRKGQFNSPLHF. CDR3 DNA sequence: TGTGCCAGCACTAGGAAGGGACAGTTTAATTCACCCCTCCACTTT.

There are a few counts of this clonotype. The chain uses TRBV5-1 and TRBJ2-5; D might be TRBD2 (6 bases). The CDR3 runs 14 residues. The germline V gene encodes CDR1 SGHRS and CDR2 YFSETQ. V was pared by 4 bases and J by 3 bases, with 13 bases between. The DNA of the CDR3 is TGCGCCAGCAGCGGGTGGAGGGCGGAAGAGACCCAGTACTTC. Translating gives CASSGWRAEETQYF.

The chain joins TRBV5-1 to TRBJ2-7; D is undetermined. V lost 0 bases, J lost 0 bases, and 13 bases lay in between. In germline, CDR1 is SGHRS, CDR2 YFSETQ. CDR3 size: 16 residues. The CDR3 region is CASSLAIGQLSYEQYF. CDR3 DNA: TGCGCCAGCAGCTTGGCTATCGGGCAGCTCTCCTACGAGCAGTACTTC. Combining the CDR3 with reference TRBV5-1 and TRBJ2-7 gives the whole variable domain KAGVTQTPRYLIKTRGQQVTLSCSPISGHRSVSWYQQTPGQGLQFLFEYFSETQRNKGNFPGRFSGRQFSNSRSEMNVSTLELGDSALYLCASSLAIGQLSYEQYFGPGTRLTVT.

This rearrangement joins TRBV7-2 to TRBJ2-2; D may be TRBD2 (6 bases). V gave up 4 bases and J gave up 15 bases, with 12 bases separating them. The CDR3 length is 11 residues. Germline V gene sequence: CDR1 SGHTA, CDR2 FQGNSA. The CDR3 reads CASSYTGLMFF. The CDR3 DNA sequence: TGTGCCAGCAGCTACACGGGACTGATGTTTTTT.